These 19 T cell receptor beta chains were all obtained from the same sample, sequenced in a study of cytomegalovirus exposure and HLA in healthy donors. Use of 60 Vbeta and 13 Jbeta primers characterized the PCR. Profiling relied on immunoSEQ multiplex PCR, and the TCRdb table lists in-frame clones only, not all of them. In the table there are about 130,000 clones, roughly two thirds of which are singletons. The material sequenced was PBMCs. The receptors stem from a man between 25 and 39 years old in good health and CMV-seropositive.

The sample holds one count of this clone. The chain has TRBV10-3 and TRBJ2-5; 7 bases map to TRBD1. Losses at the gene ends were 11 bases for V and 2 bases for J; bases not matched to a gene: 11. There are 14 residues in the CDR3. CDR1 and CDR2 from the germline V gene are ENHRY and SYGVKD. In DNA, the CDR3 is TGTGCCGGACGGCAGGGGGAAGAGCAAGAGACCCAGTACTTC. It encodes CAGRQGEEQETQYF.

The chain links TRBV6-4 to TRBJ1-1; 12 bases are shared with TRBD1. V gave up 6 bases and J gave up 10 bases; unmatched junction bases: 6. This CDR3 has 13 amino acids. CDR1 is MRHNA and CDR2 is SNTAGT in the germline V gene. The CDR3 DNA follows: TGTGCCAGCAGGAGGGACAGGGGGCGCGGAGCTTTCTTT. It yields the protein CASRRDRGRGAFF.

This rearrangement joins TRBV6-5 to TRBJ2-7; D perhaps matches TRBD2 (6 bases). Between the trimmed V and J ends, which lost 2 bases and 4 bases, there was a span of 12 bases. The CDR3 covers 14 residues. Germline V gene data show CDR1 as MNHEY and CDR2 as SVGAGI. CDR3 coding DNA: TGTGCCAGCAGTTACCGAGGACTATTTTACGAGCAGTACTTC. Residues: CASSYRGLFYEQYF.

The chain has TRBV27 and TRBJ2-7; 8 bases match TRBD1. The CDR3 covers 14 residues. The V and J ends lost 5 bases and 3 bases, in that order; junction bases with no gene match: 6. Germline V gene sequence: CDR1 MNHEY, CDR2 SMNVEV (reference sequence). The CDR3 DNA sequence: TGTGCCAGCAGTCCAGGACAGGGAATCTACGAGCAGTACTTC. Its protein is CASSPGQGIYEQYF.

The chain employs TRBV9 and TRBJ2-3; D not certain. V was cut by 6 bases and J by 3 bases, with 17 bases left in between. The CDR3 runs 15 residues. Germline V gene sequence: CDR1 SGDLS, CDR2 YYNGEE. In nucleotides, the CDR3 is TGTGCCAGCACCCAATTCTATGACGGGACAGATACGCAGTATTTT. Protein sequence: CASTQFYDGTDTQYF.

This clone occurred a few times. The chain carries TRBV27 and TRBJ1-3; 9 nucleotides line up with TRBD1. With V trimmed by 6 bases and J by 7 bases, 10 bases remained unmatched. Germline lookup yields CDR1 MNHEY and CDR2 SMNVEV (reference sequence). CDR3 size: 15 residues. The CDR3 DNA is TGTGCCAGCAGAGAGCTCGGGACAGGGTCGAACACCATATATTTT. It is translated as CASRELGTGSNTIYF.

The sample holds a few counts of this clone. The rearrangement joins TRBV29-1 to TRBJ1-1; D ambiguous. CDR1 and CDR2 (germline): SQVTM, ANQGSEA. CDR3 length: 12 amino acids. Trimming shortened V by 6 bases and J by 4 bases, and 12 bases separated the two germline ends. The DNA of the CDR3 is TGCAGCGTGATGCCCTTCGGCACTGAAGCTTTCTTT. Its protein is CSVMPFGTEAFF.

The chain couples TRBV9 to TRBJ2-1; TRBD2 agrees at 7 bases. Germline V gene lookup returns CDR1 SGDLS and CDR2 YYNGEE. V trimming: 1 base; J trimming: 4 bases; junction bases outside the gene matches: 11. CDR3 size: 17 residues. CDR3 sequence: CASSVRGGGSFYNEQFF. The CDR3 DNA reads as TGTGCCAGCAGCGTACGGGGTGGCGGGAGTTTTTACAATGAGCAGTTCTTC.

The table lists this clone with a few counts. The chain links TRBV5-4 to TRBJ2-1, with 7 bases matching TRBD1. Per the germline V gene, CDR1 is SGHNT and CDR2 is YYREEE (reference sequence). J was trimmed by 6 bases and V by 0 bases; bases with no gene match: 12. The CDR3 runs to 17 residues. CDR3 coding DNA: TGTGCCAGCAGCTTGGGGCCCCGACAGGGTAATCGCAATGAGCAGTTCTTC. The encoded protein is CASSLGPRQGNRNEQFF.

The chain uses TRBV9 and TRBJ1-1; D remains unclear. This CDR3 has 13 residues. The V gene's germline CDR1 is SGDLS and CDR2 YYNGEE. The V gene lost 2 bases and the J gene lost 6 bases, with 11 bases spanning the gap. CDR3 residues: CASSVTGSAEAFF. The CDR3 DNA follows: TGTGCCAGCAGCGTTACGGGGTCCGCTGAAGCTTTCTTT.

The rearrangement links TRBV15 to TRBJ2-5; TRBD1 matches 8 bases. The V and J ends lost 1 base and 5 bases, in that order; junction bases with no gene match: 6. CDR1 LNHNV and CDR2 YYDKDF come from the germline V gene (reference sequence). The CDR3 consists of 15 residues. The chain's CDR3 is CATSRGGDRSETQYF. Written as DNA, the CDR3 is TGTGCCACCAGCAGAGGGGGGGACAGGTCTGAGACCCAGTACTTC.

About this clone itself: At one boundary the junction diverges from the germline segment, which might be a read error. The chain links TRBV28 to TRBJ1-1; possibly TRBD1 for D (5 bases). Germline CDR1 reads MDHEN; CDR2 reads SYDVKM. The CDR3 loop spans 14 amino acids. CDR3 sequence: CASSLPPDSSKTHF. The CDR3 bases are TGTGCCAGCAGTTTACCCCCCGACAGCTCCAAGACCCATTTT.

This clone has more than one count but fewer than ten. This chain links TRBV9 with TRBJ2-3; 12 positions match TRBD2. Looked up from germline, CDR1 is SGDLS and CDR2 is YYNGEE. V gave up 3 bases and J gave up 0 bases; unmatched junction bases: 5. The CDR3 contains 17 residues. The CDR3 coding sequence is TGTGCCAGCAGCGACAGGACTAGCGGGGCTAGCACAGATACGCAGTATTTT. Translating gives CASSDRTSGASTDTQYF.

To note about this clone: Different DNA sequences within this sample yield the same CDR3. The chain has TRBV2 and TRBJ2-3; TRBD1 agrees at 8 bases. Per the germline V gene, CDR1 is SNHLY and CDR2 is FYNNEI. The CDR3 contains 13 residues. V lost 6 bases to trimming and J lost 1 base; unmatched junction nucleotides: 0. CDR3 amino acids: CASRQGGTDTQYF. CDR3 nucleotides: TGTGCCAGCAGACAGGGGGGCACAGATACGCAGTATTTT.

The chain is built from TRBV29-1 and TRBJ2-1; weak D call: TRBD2 (6 bases). The length of the CDR3 is 15 residues. Germline CDR1 and CDR2: SQVTM and ANQGSEA. V was shortened by 7 bases and J by 7 bases, with 23 bases between the two germline ends. CDR3 loop: CSGMPVGGPHNEQFF. The CDR3 DNA reads as TGCAGCGGAATGCCTGTCGGGGGACCACATAATGAGCAGTTCTTC.

This chain uses TRBV5-1 with TRBJ2-2; 9 bases map to TRBD1. V lost 0 bases to trimming and J lost 6 bases; unmatched junction nucleotides: 12. CDR3 length: 18 amino acids. Germline V CDR1 and CDR2: SGHRS, YFSETQ. Here the CDR3 reads CASSLAGLGTGRPGELFF. In DNA, the CDR3 is TGCGCCAGCAGCTTGGCTGGTCTAGGGACAGGGAGGCCCGGGGAGCTGTTTTTT.

V is TRBV6-4 and J is TRBJ1-2, with a weak D call TRBD1 (5 bases). Germline-derived CDR1 and CDR2 are MRHNA and SNTAGT. The CDR3 runs 13 residues. Trimming pared 6 bases from V and 4 bases from J, leaving 12 bases between. The CDR3 nucleotides are TGTGCCAGCAGCGCAGGGTGGCTCTATGGCTACACCTTC. Its protein is CASSAGWLYGYTF.

The chain's CDR3 is CAISETGTGLYEQYF. The CDR3 nucleotides are TGTGCCATCAGTGAGACCGGGACAGGGTTGTACGAGCAGTACTTC. The chain uses TRBV10-3 and TRBJ2-7; the match to TRBD1 covers 9 bases. This CDR3 comprises 15 residues. The germline V gene encodes CDR1 ENHRY and CDR2 SYGVKD. After removal of 2 bases from V and 4 bases from J, the junction contained 6 bases not matched to a gene.

The V gene is TRBV29-1, the J gene TRBJ2-1; D is undetermined. The CDR3 is made up of 13 amino acids. Trimming pared 4 bases from V and 1 base from J, leaving 8 bases between. Per germline, CDR1 SQVTM and CDR2 ANQGSEA. The CDR3 reads CSVVPGSYNEQFF. As DNA, the CDR3 is TGCAGCGTTGTTCCGGGTTCCTACAATGAGCAGTTCTTC.